This T cell receptor beta chain was sequenced for a study of radiotherapy plus CTLA-4 blockade in lung cancer. Study-level background: Disease control reached 31%, with objective responses in roughly 19%. Study observations and caveats: Blood saw expansion of tumor-derived TCR clones after radiotherapy plus ipilimumab.

A word on this clone: Its target is unknown.

Profiled with immunoSEQ multiplex PCR; TCRdb holds only in-frame clones, not every one. The sample lists some 73,000 clones, around 78% occurring once. Patients with chemo-refractory metastatic non-small-cell lung cancer received focal radiation plus CTLA-4 blockade with ipilimumab. CDR1 and CDR2 (germline): MNHNS, SASEGT. The CDR3 length is 14 residues. V shed 5 bases and J shed 3 bases, with 14 bases lying between them. Here the sequenced sample was peripheral blood, taken from a patient treated with radiotherapy plus ipilimumab. The source of this sequence is a human donor with non-small cell lung cancer whose response to radiotherapy plus ipilimumab could not be evaluated. Some clones in this sample may be carry-over from other donors' samples. The genes are TRBV6-1 and TRBJ2-7; maybe TRBD1 (6 bases). CDR3 coding DNA: TGTGCCAGCAGTCTACGACAGGAACTCTACGAGCAGTACTTC. It specifies CASSLRQELYEQYF.